The rows below give T cell receptor beta chains drawn from one sample of a study of T-cell memory formation after mild COVID-19. MiXCR, applied by TCRdb to the 5' RACE reads, yields one record per CDR3 protein. The sample yields a few hundred thousand distinct CDR3 sequences, over 15% seen once. What was sequenced was PBMCs or a T cell subset sorted from them (not recorded which). The receptors derive from a man younger than 30 who had mild COVID-19 (a few samples of this study predate the infection). Cell type and time point are not known. The CDR3 runs from the conserved cysteine through the conserved F or W. D genes are given only for firm matches. Some rows mark clone size as missing; the rest say once, few, many or name a class of expanded clone.

>TRBD1|TRBJ2-2|15|few|TRBV4-3
CASSEPGQSFGELFF
TGCGCCAGCAGCGAGCCGGGACAGTCTTTCGGGGAGCTGTTTTTT
>.|TRBJ1-1|14|many|TRBV5-1
CASSLVGADTEAFF
TGCGCCAGCAGCTTGGTCGGGGCGGACACTGAAGCTTTCTTT
>.|TRBJ1-3|17|.|TRBV9
CASSVAGKAASGNTIYF
TGTGCCAGCAGCGTAGCTGGGAAGGCAGCCTCTGGAAACACCATATATTTT
>TRBD1|TRBJ2-1|15|many|TRBV5-1
CASSQGALTYNEQFF
TGCGCCAGCAGTCAGGGGGCCCTAACCTACAATGAGCAGTTCTTC
>.|TRBJ1-1|14|once|TRBV6-2/TRBV6-3
CASSYVGTNTEAFF
TGTGCCAGCAGTTATGTAGGGACGAACACTGAAGCTTTCTTT
>.|TRBJ2-5|13|.|TRBV20-1
CSARAGRRETQYF
TGCAGTGCTAGAGCGGGTAGACGAGAGACCCAGTACTTC
>.|TRBJ1-5|15|few|TRBV7-2
CASSLYREGNQPQHF
TGTGCCAGCAGCTTATACAGGGAGGGCAATCAGCCCCAGCATTTT
>.|TRBJ2-1|12|.|TRBV11-2
CASSPSWGEQFF
TGTGCCAGCAGTCCTAGTTGGGGTGAGCAGTTCTTC
>.|TRBJ1-5|12|many|TRBV28
CASSFRSPQQHF
TGTGCCAGCAGTTTCCGGTCCCCCCAGCAGCATTTT
>.|TRBJ1-2|12|few|TRBV29-1
CSVEFGLWGYTF
TGCAGCGTTGAATTCGGGCTTTGGGGCTACACCTTC
>TRBD1|TRBJ1-1|13|few|TRBV12-3/TRBV12-4
CASRQGAITEAFF
TGTGCCAGCAGACAGGGGGCGATTACTGAAGCTTTCTTT
>TRBD1|TRBJ2-2|14|.|TRBV6-5
CASRVGQGNGELFF
TGTGCCAGCAGAGTGGGACAGGGAAACGGGGAGCTGTTTTTT
>.|TRBJ1-2|15|few|TRBV28
CASSFSTTGGSGYTF
TGTGCCAGCAGTTTCTCGACGACGGGAGGGAGTGGCTACACCTTC
>.|TRBJ1-2|11|few|TRBV12-3/TRBV12-4
CASSPHYGYTF
TGTGCCAGCAGTCCGCACTATGGCTACACCTTC
>TRBD2|TRBJ2-1|13|few|TRBV7-2
CASSLGAGLAGFF
TGTGCCAGCAGTCTAGGGGCGGGACTAGCGGGGTTCTTC
>TRBD2|TRBJ2-1|15|many|TRBV7-2
CASSSGGLALNEQFF
TGTGCCAGCAGCTCGGGGGGGCTAGCTCTCAATGAGCAGTTCTTC
>TRBD2|TRBJ2-1|14|.|TRBV6-2/TRBV6-3
CASSLPGTRNEQFF
TGTGCCAGCAGTCTCCCCGGGACTAGGAATGAGCAGTTCTTC
>TRBD1|TRBJ1-5|13|few|TRBV6-5
CATSGQNNQPQHF
TGTGCCACTTCGGGACAGAACAATCAGCCCCAGCATTTT
>.|TRBJ2-1|14|.|TRBV20-1
CSATRQSGYNEQFF
TGCAGTGCAACCCGACAGTCGGGCTACAATGAGCAGTTCTTC
>TRBD1|TRBJ1-2|13|.|TRBV29-1
CSVKATGTYGYTF
TGCAGCGTTAAAGCGACAGGGACCTATGGCTACACCTTC
>.|TRBJ1-4|14|few|TRBV2
CASRPTGMSEKLFF
TGTGCCAGCAGACCGACGGGGATGAGCGAAAAACTGTTTTTT
>.|TRBJ2-1|16|few|TRBV19
CASSEYTPSRVPWQFF
TGTGCCAGTAGCGAGTATACCCCCTCGCGGGTTCCATGGCAGTTCTTC
>.|TRBJ2-5|16|many|TRBV9
CASSVYSGTNQETQYF
TGTGCCAGCAGCGTATACTCCGGGACCAACCAAGAGACCCAGTACTTC
>.|TRBJ2-4|17|.|TRBV20-1
CSARPAEGQIAKNIQYF
TGCAGTGCTCGTCCCGCCGAGGGTCAAATAGCCAAAAACATTCAGTACTTC
>.|TRBJ2-7|14|.|TRBV5-1
CASSLGAGKYEQYF
TGCGCCAGCAGCTTGGGGGCAGGGAAGTACGAGCAGTACTTC
>TRBD2|TRBJ2-7|14|.|TRBV5-6
CASSGRGPSYEQYF
TGTGCCAGCTCGGGGAGGGGCCCGTCCTACGAGCAGTACTTC
>.|TRBJ2-5|14|.|TRBV5-1
CASSRGQLEETKYF
TGCGCCAGCAGCCGAGGACAGTTAGAAGAGACCAAGTACTTC
>.|TRBJ2-4|17|.|TRBV21-1
CASSKGWELLAKNIQYF
TGTGCCAGCAGCAAAGGTTGGGAACTCTTAGCCAAAAACATTCAGTACTTC
>.|TRBJ2-7|13|.|TRBV6-5
CASRSSGTYEQYF
TGTGCCAGCAGAAGCTCTGGAACCTACGAGCAGTACTTC
>TRBD1|TRBJ1-2|16|.|TRBV4-2
CASSQAHPGGGYGYTF
TGTGCCAGCAGCCAAGCCCATCCAGGGGGGGGCTATGGCTACACCTTC
>.|TRBJ1-5|13|.|TRBV20-1
CSAAGTLNQPQHF
TGCAGTGCAGCAGGGACACTCAATCAGCCCCAGCATTTT
>.|TRBJ2-1|14|few|TRBV9
CASSVGGGRAEQFF
TGTGCCAGCAGCGTAGGGGGCGGACGGGCTGAGCAGTTCTTC
>TRBD2|TRBJ2-1|13|few|TRBV20-1
CSAPSGAPHGQFF
TGCAGTGCCCCTAGCGGGGCCCCTCATGGGCAGTTCTTC
>.|TRBJ1-6|13|few|TRBV7-2
CASSLDENSPLHF
TGTGCCAGCAGCTTGGATGAGAATTCACCCCTCCACTTT
>TRBD1|TRBJ2-1|14|many|TRBV11-2
CASSWDSDGSEQFF
TGTGCCAGCAGCTGGGACAGCGACGGGTCCGAGCAGTTCTTC
>.|TRBJ1-6|15|few|TRBV7-3
CASSLNAAAYSPLHF
TGTGCCAGCAGCTTAAACGCAGCCGCGTATTCACCCCTCCACTTT
>.|TRBJ2-1|14|.|TRBV7-2
CASSSLPGRNEQFF
TGTGCCAGCAGCTCCCTCCCCGGACGCAATGAGCAGTTCTTC
>.|TRBJ2-1|16|.|TRBV4-2
CASSQEELGSHNEQFF
TGTGCCAGCAGCCAAGAAGAACTTGGCAGCCACAATGAGCAGTTCTTC
>.|TRBJ2-4|14|.|TRBV14
CASSQDRNKNIQYF
TGTGCCAGCAGCCAAGACAGGAACAAAAACATTCAGTACTTC
>.|TRBJ1-1|15|.|TRBV20-1
CSARDPRRGESEAFF
TGCAGTGCTAGAGATCCCCGTCGGGGAGAAAGTGAAGCTTTCTTT
>.|TRBJ2-2|16|few|TRBV10-1
CASSENRVSNTGELFF
TGCGCCAGCAGTGAAAACAGAGTCTCGAACACCGGGGAGCTGTTTTTT
>TRBD2|TRBJ2-1|15|.|TRBV3-1
CASSRLQRGANEQFF
TGTGCCAGCAGCCGCCTCCAGCGGGGGGCCAATGAGCAGTTCTTC
>.|TRBJ2-6|18|few|TRBV5-1
CASKGRGLPLSGANVLTF
TGCGCCAGCAAAGGCAGGGGACTACCCCTCTCTGGGGCCAACGTCCTGACTTTC
>.|TRBJ2-1|16|many|TRBV10-2
CASSESWAEAYNEQFF
TGCGCCAGCAGTGAGTCGTGGGCTGAAGCCTACAATGAGCAGTTCTTC
>TRBD1|TRBJ2-2|16|few|TRBV6-5
CASSYDQGANTGELFF
TGTGCCAGCAGTTACGACCAGGGGGCGAACACCGGGGAGCTGTTTTTT
>.|TRBJ2-1|13|.|TRBV12-3/TRBV12-4
CASSTDLGVWQFF
TGTGCCAGCAGTACGGACCTGGGCGTGTGGCAGTTCTTC
>TRBD2|TRBJ2-2|14|many|TRBV2
CASSILAGTGELFF
TGTGCCAGCAGCATACTAGCGGGGACCGGGGAGCTGTTTTTT
>.|TRBJ2-3|15|.|TRBV5-1
CASSLAAASTDTQYF
TGCGCCAGCAGCCTCGCGGCGGCCAGCACAGATACGCAGTATTTT
>.|TRBJ2-3|14|few|TRBV5-1
CASSFSGLTDTQYF
TGCGCCAGCAGCTTTTCCGGGTTGACAGATACGCAGTATTTT
>.|TRBJ1-2|12|few|TRBV28
CATTGKVGGYTF
TGTGCCACTACAGGGAAAGTTGGCGGCTACACCTTC
>.|TRBJ2-5|13|.|TRBV20-1
CSARGSWGETQYF
TGCAGTGCTAGGGGGAGTTGGGGGGAGACCCAGTACTTC
>.|TRBJ1-1|13|few|TRBV10-2
CASSESTDSRAFF
TGCGCCAGCAGTGAATCGACAGATTCGAGAGCTTTCTTT
>.|TRBJ1-1|13|.|TRBV12-3/TRBV12-4
CASTPDRDTEAFF
TGTGCCAGCACCCCCGACAGAGACACTGAAGCTTTCTTT
>.|TRBJ2-3|14|.|TRBV7-7
CASSVNDGTDTQYF
TGTGCCAGCAGCGTGAATGATGGCACAGATACGCAGTATTTT
>TRBD1|TRBJ1-1|16|.|TRBV4-3
CASSPHPTGANTEAFF
TGCGCCAGCAGCCCTCACCCCACAGGGGCTAACACTGAAGCTTTCTTT
>.|TRBJ2-5|14|few|TRBV20-1
CSAPGRVGEATQYF
TGCAGTGCTCCCGGACGGGTGGGAGAAGCGACCCAGTACTTC
>.|TRBJ2-4|14|few|TRBV7-9
CASSLTGAKNIQYF
TGTGCCAGCAGCTTAACTGGAGCCAAAAACATTCAGTACTTC
>.|TRBJ2-7|15|.|TRBV7-9
CASSVSWGAVNEQYF
TGTGCCAGCAGCGTTAGCTGGGGGGCAGTTAACGAGCAGTACTTC